The clone carrying this TCR beta chain occurred once. This sample is drawn from a study of blood T cell repertoires in COVID-19. CDR3 length equals 14 residues. V was shortened by 3 bases and J by 8 bases, with 11 bases between the two germline ends. The germline CDR1 and CDR2 sequences are LGHDT and YNNKEL (reference sequence). Authors' processing steps: Amplification with reference gene primers provided the estimates of nucleated cell counts. Profiled with immunoSEQ multiplex PCR; TCRdb holds only in-frame clones, not every one. V and J calls and clone size are given by that table; D and trimming were obtained from the DNA. The sample records 490,000 or so clones, about 88% being singletons.

The sample consisted of PBMCs or T cells enriched from blood (not recorded which). The TCR sequence derives from an older woman who had recovered from COVID-19. This sequence joins TRBV3-1 (or the pseudogene TRBV3-2) and TRBJ1-6; possible D gene TRBD1, 6 bases. The chain's CDR3 is CASSQDSYYSPLHF. CDR3 nucleotides: TGTGCCAGCAGCCAGGACAGCTACTATTCACCCCTCCACTTT.